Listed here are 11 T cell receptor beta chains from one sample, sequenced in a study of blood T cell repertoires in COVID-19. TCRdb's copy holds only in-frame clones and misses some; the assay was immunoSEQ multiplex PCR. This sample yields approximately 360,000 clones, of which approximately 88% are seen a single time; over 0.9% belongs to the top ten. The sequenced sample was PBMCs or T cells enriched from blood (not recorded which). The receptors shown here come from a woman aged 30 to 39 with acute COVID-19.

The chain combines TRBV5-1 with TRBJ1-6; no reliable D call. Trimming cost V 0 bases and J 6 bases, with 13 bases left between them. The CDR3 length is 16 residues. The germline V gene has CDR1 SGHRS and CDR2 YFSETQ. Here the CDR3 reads CASSLGSAEVNSPLHF. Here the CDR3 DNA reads TGCGCCAGCAGCTTGGGTTCAGCGGAGGTTAATTCACCCCTCCACTTT. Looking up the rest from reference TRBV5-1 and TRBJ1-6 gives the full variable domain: KAGVTQTPRYLIKTRGQQVTLSCSPISGHRSVSWYQQTPGQGLQFLFEYFSETQRNKGNFPGRFSGRQFSNSRSEMNVSTLELGDSALYLCASSLGSAEVNSPLHFGNGTRLTVT.

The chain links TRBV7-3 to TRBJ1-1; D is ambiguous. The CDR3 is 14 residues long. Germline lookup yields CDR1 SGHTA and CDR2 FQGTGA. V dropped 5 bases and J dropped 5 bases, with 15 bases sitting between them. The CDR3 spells CASSPGRGRTEAFF. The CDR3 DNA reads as TGTGCCAGCAGCCCGGGGAGAGGGAGGACTGAAGCTTTCTTT.

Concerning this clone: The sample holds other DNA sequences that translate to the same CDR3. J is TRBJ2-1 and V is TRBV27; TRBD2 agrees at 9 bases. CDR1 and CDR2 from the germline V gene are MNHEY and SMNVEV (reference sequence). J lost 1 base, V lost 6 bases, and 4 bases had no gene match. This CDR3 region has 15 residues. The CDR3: CASSLSGGSYNEQFF. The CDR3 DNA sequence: TGTGCCAGCAGCCTTAGCGGGGGTTCCTACAATGAGCAGTTCTTC.

CDR3 region: CAWRSGGSGELFF. DNA for the CDR3: TGTGCCTGGAGATCGGGTGGTTCCGGGGAGCTGTTTTTT. The V call is TRBV30, the J call TRBJ2-2; unclear D gene. V lost 3 bases and J 6 bases, leaving 11 bases between the germline ends. The CDR3 contains 13 residues. Germline V gives CDR1 GTSNPN, CDR2 SVGIG (reference sequence).

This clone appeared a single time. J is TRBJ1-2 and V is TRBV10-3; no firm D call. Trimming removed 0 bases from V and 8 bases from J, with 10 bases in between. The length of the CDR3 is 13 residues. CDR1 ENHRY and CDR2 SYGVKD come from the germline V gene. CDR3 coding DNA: TGTGCCATCAGTGAGTCTCGTCGGAGAGGCTACACCTTC. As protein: CAISESRRRGYTF.

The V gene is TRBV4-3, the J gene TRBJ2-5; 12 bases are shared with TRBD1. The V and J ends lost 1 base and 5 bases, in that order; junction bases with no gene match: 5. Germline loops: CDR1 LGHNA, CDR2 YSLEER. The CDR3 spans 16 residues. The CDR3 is CASSQGGTGGLETQYF. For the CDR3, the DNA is TGCGCCAGCAGCCAAGGGGGGACAGGGGGCTTGGAGACCCAGTACTTC.

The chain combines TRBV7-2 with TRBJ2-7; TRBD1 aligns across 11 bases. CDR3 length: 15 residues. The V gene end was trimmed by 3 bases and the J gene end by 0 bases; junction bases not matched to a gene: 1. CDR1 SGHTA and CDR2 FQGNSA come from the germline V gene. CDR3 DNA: TGTGCCAGCAGCTTGGGACAGGGGGTCTCCTACGAGCAGTACTTC. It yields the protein CASSLGQGVSYEQYF.

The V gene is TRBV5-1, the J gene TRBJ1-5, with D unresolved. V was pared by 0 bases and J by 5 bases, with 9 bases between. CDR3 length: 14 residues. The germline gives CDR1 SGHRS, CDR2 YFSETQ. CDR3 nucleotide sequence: TGCGCCAGCAGCTTGGACAGTATGGATCAGCCCCAGCATTTT. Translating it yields CASSLDSMDQPQHF.

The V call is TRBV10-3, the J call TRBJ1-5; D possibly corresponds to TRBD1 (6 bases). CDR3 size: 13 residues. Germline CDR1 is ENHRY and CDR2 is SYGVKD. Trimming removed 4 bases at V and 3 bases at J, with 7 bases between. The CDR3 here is CAISGTANQPQHF. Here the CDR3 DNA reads TGTGCCATCAGTGGGACAGCCAATCAGCCCCAGCATTTT.

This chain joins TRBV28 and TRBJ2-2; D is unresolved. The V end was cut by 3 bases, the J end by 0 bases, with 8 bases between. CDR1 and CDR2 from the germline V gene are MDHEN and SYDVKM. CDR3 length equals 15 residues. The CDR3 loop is CASSFAVANTGELFF. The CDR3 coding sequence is TGTGCCAGCAGTTTCGCAGTCGCGAACACCGGGGAGCTGTTTTTT.

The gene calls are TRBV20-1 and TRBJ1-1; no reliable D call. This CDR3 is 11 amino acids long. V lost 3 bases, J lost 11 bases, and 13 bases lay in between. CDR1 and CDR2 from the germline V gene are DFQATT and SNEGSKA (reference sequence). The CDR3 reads CSASPVFLAFF. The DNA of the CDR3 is TGCAGTGCTAGCCCCGTTTTCTTGGCTTTCTTT.